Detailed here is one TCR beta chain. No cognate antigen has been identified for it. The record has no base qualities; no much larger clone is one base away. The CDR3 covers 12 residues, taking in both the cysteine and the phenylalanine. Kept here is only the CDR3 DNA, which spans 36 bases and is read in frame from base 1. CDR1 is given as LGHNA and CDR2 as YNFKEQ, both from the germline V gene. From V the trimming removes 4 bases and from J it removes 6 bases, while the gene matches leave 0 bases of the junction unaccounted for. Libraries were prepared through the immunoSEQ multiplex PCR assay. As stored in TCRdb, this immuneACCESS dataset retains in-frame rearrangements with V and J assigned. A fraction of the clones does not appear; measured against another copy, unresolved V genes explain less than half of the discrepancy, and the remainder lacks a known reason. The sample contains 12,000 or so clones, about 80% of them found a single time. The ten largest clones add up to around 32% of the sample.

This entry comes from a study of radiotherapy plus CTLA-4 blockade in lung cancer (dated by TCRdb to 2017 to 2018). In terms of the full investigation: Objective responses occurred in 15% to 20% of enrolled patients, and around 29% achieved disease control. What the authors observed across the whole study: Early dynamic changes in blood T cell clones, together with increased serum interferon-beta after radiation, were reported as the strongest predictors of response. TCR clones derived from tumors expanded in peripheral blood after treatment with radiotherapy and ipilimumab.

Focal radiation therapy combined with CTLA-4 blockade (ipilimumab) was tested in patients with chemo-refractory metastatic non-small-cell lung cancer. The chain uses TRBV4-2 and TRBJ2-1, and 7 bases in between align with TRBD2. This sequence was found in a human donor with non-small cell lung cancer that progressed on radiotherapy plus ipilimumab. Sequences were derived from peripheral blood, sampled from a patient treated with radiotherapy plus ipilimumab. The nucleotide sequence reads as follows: TGTGCCAGCAGCCCGGGGGGCAATGAGCAGTTCTTC. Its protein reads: CASSPGGNEQFF.